A selection of T cell receptor beta chains follows, all from one sample in a study of tumor-infiltrating lymphocytes in localized non-small cell lung cancer. This table comes from immunoSEQ multiplex PCR, and its TCRdb copy is limited to in-frame clones, with some not included. The sample records 7,300 or so clones, more than 55% being singletons. Sample: uninvolved lung tissue not adjacent to the tumor. Every receptor here comes from a human donor with non-small cell lung cancer. Each CDR3 is given without its conserved first and last residue. The order of the fields is J gene, V gene, CDR3 protein.

j_call: TRBJ1-6; v_call: TRBV15; cdr3_aa: ATSREGENSPLH
j_call: TRBJ1-5; v_call: TRBV6-5; cdr3_aa: ASSPFRGENQPQH
j_call: TRBJ2-3; v_call: TRBV5-4; cdr3_aa: ASSSPTGSSTDTQY
j_call: TRBJ1-3; v_call: TRBV19; cdr3_aa: ASSVGSSGNTIY
j_call: TRBJ1-5; v_call: TRBV6-5; cdr3_aa: ACSGTAGNQPQH
j_call: TRBJ2-5; v_call: TRBV10-3; cdr3_aa: AISEGAEQETQY
j_call: TRBJ1-2; v_call: TRBV6-5; cdr3_aa: ASSYEAGMGDGYT
j_call: TRBJ1-1; v_call: TRBV6-1; cdr3_aa: ASSVTGAGAEAF
j_call: TRBJ1-2; v_call: TRBV6-5; cdr3_aa: ASRDGLNYGYT
j_call: TRBJ2-2; v_call: TRBV19; cdr3_aa: ASRGRVTGELF
j_call: TRBJ2-7; v_call: TRBV7-2; cdr3_aa: ASSSTTGAREQY
j_call: TRBJ1-2; v_call: TRBV13; cdr3_aa: ASSLRGAEGYT
j_call: TRBJ1-1; v_call: TRBV5-1; cdr3_aa: ASSLGLGQGNTEAF
j_call: TRBJ2-1; v_call: TRBV9; cdr3_aa: ASSVRWEYNEQF
j_call: TRBJ1-1; v_call: TRBV30; cdr3_aa: AWSVMANTEAF
j_call: TRBJ2-1; v_call: TRBV27; cdr3_aa: ASSLRDNEQF
j_call: TRBJ1-1; v_call: TRBV7-2; cdr3_aa: ASSSTNTEAF
j_call: TRBJ2-7; v_call: TRBV11-3; cdr3_aa: ASSSTTGAREQY
j_call: TRBJ2-5; v_call: TRBV25-1; cdr3_aa: ASSEGTGREQETQY
j_call: TRBJ2-7; v_call: TRBV19; cdr3_aa: ASSIGRVYEQY
j_call: TRBJ1-5; v_call: TRBV30; cdr3_aa: AWMDPHSNQPQH
j_call: TRBJ1-2; v_call: TRBV19; cdr3_aa: ASSSSGNYGYT
j_call: TRBJ1-4; v_call: TRBV7-9; cdr3_aa: ASSGRQGMNEKLF
j_call: TRBJ2-2; v_call: TRBV9; cdr3_aa: ASSGKGRTGQVNTGELF
j_call: TRBJ2-5; v_call: TRBV14; cdr3_aa: ASSQGLTGGPRETQY
j_call: TRBJ1-6; v_call: TRBV30; cdr3_aa: AWTRDSYNSPLH
j_call: TRBJ2-1; v_call: TRBV10-3; cdr3_aa: AISGTDNEQF
j_call: TRBJ1-1; v_call: TRBV29-1; cdr3_aa: SVEDRQNNTEAF
j_call: TRBJ1-6; v_call: TRBV6-5; cdr3_aa: AGRDSDNSPLH
j_call: TRBJ2-7; v_call: TRBV7-6; cdr3_aa: ASSLGGVVEQY
j_call: TRBJ1-5; v_call: TRBV7-2; cdr3_aa: ASSLTAGSNQPQH
j_call: TRBJ1-1; v_call: TRBV30; cdr3_aa: AWSGGTALAF
j_call: TRBJ1-1; v_call: TRBV19; cdr3_aa: ASSSLRDTEAF
j_call: TRBJ2-2; v_call: TRBV6-5; cdr3_aa: ASSDRTGTH
j_call: TRBJ1-5; v_call: TRBV9; cdr3_aa: ASGSNNQPQH
j_call: TRBJ2-1; v_call: TRBV5-1; cdr3_aa: ASSLDARTGFNEQF
j_call: TRBJ1-2; v_call: TRBV5-1; cdr3_aa: ASSYDDYGYT
j_call: TRBJ1-1; v_call: TRBV7-9; cdr3_aa: ASSLIWGEAF
j_call: TRBJ2-2; v_call: TRBV19; cdr3_aa: ASCPPGGNTGELF
j_call: TRBJ1-1; v_call: TRBV7-9; cdr3_aa: ASSSGTENTEAF
j_call: TRBJ1-1; v_call: TRBV6-7; cdr3_aa: ASSYSTSGEPEAF